A selection of T cell receptor beta chains follows, all from one sample in a study of OX40 agonist ivuxolimab in advanced cancers. Assay: immunoSEQ multiplex PCR; the TCRdb copy retains only in-frame clones and omits some. The data show about 45,000 clones, 80% to 90% seen once. The sequenced sample was CD4+ or CD8+ T cells sorted from blood, obtained in a trial of the OX40 agonist ivuxolimab. These TCRs come from an adult with an advanced solid tumor such as melanoma, head and neck, liver or kidney cancer. The CDR3 runs from the conserved cysteine through the conserved F or W. The D gene is left open where the match is weak.

TRBJ2-7 | TRBV18 | TRBD2 | CASSPVAGYYEQYF
TRBJ2-2 | TRBV18 | . | CASSPGGTGELFF
TRBJ2-1 | TRBV5-4 | . | CASSVPYNEQFF
TRBJ2-1 | TRBV30 | TRBD2 | CAWMGGTSGDNEQFF
TRBJ2-7 | TRBV6-1 | TRBD1 | CASSRQGREQYF
TRBJ2-3 | TRBV1 | . | CTSSLRTGEVILYTDTQYF
TRBJ1-2 | TRBV5-5 | . | CASSLEGRDFGYGYTF
TRBJ2-5 | TRBV6-5 | . | CASRTLETQYF
TRBJ1-4 | TRBV19 | . | CASSMVGEKLFF
TRBJ1-1 | TRBV19 | . | CASSYRGTEAFF